These 13 T cell receptor beta chains originate from one sample sequenced in a study of blood T cell repertoires in COVID-19. Sequencing was performed with immunoSEQ multiplex PCR; in TCRdb, only in-frame clones are kept and a portion is missing. The sample includes a few hundred thousand clones, around nine tenths of them seen just once. Sequencing used peripheral blood. The receptors originated from a man aged 45-65 years with COVID-19, enrolled during active disease.

The chain recombines TRBV7-8 with TRBJ1-4; TRBD1 agrees at 9 bases. The junction had 8 bases not matched to a gene; V was cut back by 2 bases and J by 7 bases. This CDR3 has 16 residues. Germline values: CDR1 SGHVS, CDR2 FQNEAQ. DNA of the CDR3: TGTGCCAGCAGCTTAATTCCGGGACAGGGTGGTGAAAAACTGTTTTTT. Protein: CASSLIPGQGGEKLFF.

This clone was seen just once. The rearrangement uses TRBV18 and TRBJ2-1, with 7 nucleotides matching TRBD2. J lost 2 bases, V lost 3 bases, and 7 bases had no gene match. CDR1 and CDR2 from the germline V gene are KGHSH and LQKENI. This CDR3 is 16 amino acids long. The CDR3: CASSPSGGGTYNEQFF. The CDR3 bases are TGTGCCAGCTCACCCTCGGGGGGAGGAACCTACAATGAGCAGTTCTTC.

This clone has only one observation. V usage is TRBV7-2 and J usage is TRBJ2-1, with TRBD2 matching 7 bases. Trimming took 6 bases from V and 2 from J; bases not matched to a gene: 4. The CDR3 contains 14 residues. Per the germline V gene, CDR1 is SGHTA and CDR2 is FQGNSA. The CDR3, as DNA: TGTGCCAGCAGTTTCACTAGCGCCTACAATGAGCAGTTCTTC. It yields the protein CASSFTSAYNEQFF.

The rearrangement uses TRBV4-3 and TRBJ2-5, with 12 bases identical to TRBD2. V shed 1 base, J shed 5 bases, and the junction held 8 bases outside the gene matches. The CDR3 runs to 17 residues. Per the germline V gene, CDR1 is LGHNA and CDR2 is YSLEER. The CDR3 sequence is CASSQGASGGATETQYF. CDR3 nucleotides: TGCGCCAGCAGCCAAGGGGCTAGCGGGGGGGCCACGGAGACCCAGTACTTC.

This clone was detected once. CDR3 DNA: TGTGCCAGCAGTTTTACAGGGGGAAGCAATCAGCCCCAGCATTTT. It specifies CASSFTGGSNQPQHF. The chain has TRBV27 and TRBJ1-5; 8 bases align to TRBD1. From germline, CDR1 is MNHEY and CDR2 SMNVEV (reference sequence). The CDR3 contains 15 residues. Unmatched junction bases numbered 2, after V lost 3 bases and J lost 1 base.

The count of this clone is one. The V and J genes are TRBV18 and TRBJ2-1; the D gene is possibly TRBD2 (6 bases). Germline V gene lookup returns CDR1 KGHSH and CDR2 LQKENI. V shed 6 bases and J shed 5 bases, with 17 bases lying between them. CDR3 length equals 15 residues. The CDR3, as DNA: TGTGCCAGCTCCCGCCCAGTCGGGGGAGACAATGAGCAGTTCTTC. Translation: CASSRPVGGDNEQFF.

This clone was recorded once. In DNA form, the CDR3 reads TGTGCCAGCAGCTTAGGACTAGCGGGGATGGATACGCAGTATTTT. Its protein product is CASSLGLAGMDTQYF. This chain joins TRBV7-3 and TRBJ2-3, with 12 bases identical to TRBD2. The germline CDR1 and CDR2 sequences are SGHTA and FQGTGA. Trimming cost V 2 bases and J 6 bases; bases outside gene matches: 3. This CDR3 has 15 amino acids.

J is TRBJ2-2 and V is TRBV24-1; D is ambiguous. The CDR3 consists of 15 residues. V lost 4 bases and J lost 2, with 10 bases in between. The germline V gene has CDR1 KGHDR and CDR2 SFDVKD. The CDR3 DNA reads TGTGCCACCAGTGAGGGCGCATATAACACCGGGGAGCTGTTTTTT. It specifies CATSEGAYNTGELFF.

This chain connects TRBV3-1 (or the pseudogene TRBV3-2) to TRBJ2-7, with D unresolved. The CDR3 has 13 residues. Germline V gene sequence: CDR1 LGHDT, CDR2 YNNKEL (reference sequence). The V and J ends lost 2 bases and 3 bases respectively, with 8 bases between them. The CDR3 sequence: CASSQLRFYEQYF. The CDR3 bases are TGTGCCAGCAGCCAACTGAGGTTCTACGAGCAGTACTTC.

The chain uses TRBV3-1 (or the pseudogene TRBV3-2) and TRBJ2-6; 7 nucleotides agree with TRBD2. Germline CDR1 LGHDT, CDR2 YNNKEL (reference sequence). V was pared by 1 base and J by 0 bases, with 12 bases of the junction left unmatched. The CDR3 sequence is 20 residues long. CDR3 in amino acids: CASSQVAGLWDYSGANVLTF. DNA for the CDR3: TGTGCCAGCAGCCAAGTGGCCGGGCTATGGGACTACTCTGGGGCCAACGTCCTGACTTTC.

This clone was seen once. The CDR3 protein is CASRLAEGYEQYF. The CDR3 nucleotides read TGCGCCAGCAGACTAGCGGAGGGGTACGAGCAGTACTTC. V and J are TRBV5-1 and TRBJ2-7; 8 bases are a match to TRBD2. The ends lost 5 bases at V and 4 bases at J; junction bases unmatched: 5. The germline V gene encodes CDR1 SGHRS and CDR2 YFSETQ. This CDR3 has 13 residues.

The chain combines TRBV5-1 with TRBJ2-3; 9 nucleotides line up with TRBD1. V lost 0 bases to trimming and J lost 2 bases; unmatched junction nucleotides: 19. Germline V gene sequence: CDR1 SGHRS, CDR2 YFSETQ. The CDR3 extends over 21 amino acids. This CDR3 reads CASSLARDRERDYASTDTQYF. CDR3 sequence (DNA): TGCGCCAGCAGCTTGGCCCGGGACAGGGAGCGGGACTACGCCTCCACAGATACGCAGTATTTT.

CDR3 sequence: CASSQQGGSGNTIYF. In DNA, the CDR3 is TGTGCCAGCAGTCAACAGGGGGGGTCTGGAAACACCATATATTTT. The chain joins TRBV2 to TRBJ1-3; 8 positions agree with TRBD1. The germline V gene has CDR1 SNHLY and CDR2 FYNNEI. Trimming removed 5 bases from V and 1 base from J; junction bases left unmatched: 4. This CDR3 has 15 amino acids.